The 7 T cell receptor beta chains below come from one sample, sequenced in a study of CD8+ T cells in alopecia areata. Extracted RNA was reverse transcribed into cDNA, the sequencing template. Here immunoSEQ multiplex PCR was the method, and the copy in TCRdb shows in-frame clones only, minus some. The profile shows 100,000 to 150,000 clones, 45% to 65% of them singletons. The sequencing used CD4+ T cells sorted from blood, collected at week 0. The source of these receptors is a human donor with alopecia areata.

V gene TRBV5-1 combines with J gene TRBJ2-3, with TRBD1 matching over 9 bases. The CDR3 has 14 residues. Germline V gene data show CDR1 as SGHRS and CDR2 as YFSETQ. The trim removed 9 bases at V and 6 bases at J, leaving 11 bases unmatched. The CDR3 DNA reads TGCGCCACCCGCTCCGGGACAGGGCTCGATACGCAGTATTTT. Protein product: CATRSGTGLDTQYF.

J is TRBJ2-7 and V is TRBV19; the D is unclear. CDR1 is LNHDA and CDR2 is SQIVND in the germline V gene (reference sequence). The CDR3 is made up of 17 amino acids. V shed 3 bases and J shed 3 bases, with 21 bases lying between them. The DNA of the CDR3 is TGTGCCAGTAGTATCCATAGCCGGGCCTATACCCGCTACGAGCAGTACTTC. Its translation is CASSIHSRAYTRYEQYF. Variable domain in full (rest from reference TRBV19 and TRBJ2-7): DGGITQSPKYLFRKEGQNVTLSCEQNLNHDAMYWYRQDPGQGLRLIYYSQIVNDFQKGDIAEGYSVSREKKESFPLTVTSAQKNPTAFYLCASSIHSRAYTRYEQYFGPGTRLTVT.

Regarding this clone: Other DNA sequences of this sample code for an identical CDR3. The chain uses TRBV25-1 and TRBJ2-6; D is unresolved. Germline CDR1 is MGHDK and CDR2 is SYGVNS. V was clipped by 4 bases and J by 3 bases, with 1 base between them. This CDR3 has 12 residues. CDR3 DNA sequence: TGTGCCAGCAGTGGTGGGGCCAACGTCCTGACTTTC. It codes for CASSGGANVLTF.

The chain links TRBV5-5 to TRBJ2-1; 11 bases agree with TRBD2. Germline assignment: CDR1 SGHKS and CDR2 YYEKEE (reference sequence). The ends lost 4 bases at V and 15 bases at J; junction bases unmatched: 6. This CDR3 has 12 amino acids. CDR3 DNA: TGTGCCAGCAGCACGACTAGCGGGACGCCGTTCTTC. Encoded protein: CASSTTSGTPFF.

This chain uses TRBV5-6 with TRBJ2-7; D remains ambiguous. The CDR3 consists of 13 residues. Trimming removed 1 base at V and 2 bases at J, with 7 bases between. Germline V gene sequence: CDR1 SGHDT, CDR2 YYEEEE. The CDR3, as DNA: TGTGCCAGCAGCTTGTTTGGCCCCTACGAGCAGTACTTC. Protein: CASSLFGPYEQYF.

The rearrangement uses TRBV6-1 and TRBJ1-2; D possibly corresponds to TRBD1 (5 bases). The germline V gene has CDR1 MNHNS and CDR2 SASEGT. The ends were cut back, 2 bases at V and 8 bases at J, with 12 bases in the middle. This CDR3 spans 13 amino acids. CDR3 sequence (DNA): TGTGCCAGCAGTGAAAGAGGCAGGGACGGCTACACCTTC. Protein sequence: CASSERGRDGYTF.

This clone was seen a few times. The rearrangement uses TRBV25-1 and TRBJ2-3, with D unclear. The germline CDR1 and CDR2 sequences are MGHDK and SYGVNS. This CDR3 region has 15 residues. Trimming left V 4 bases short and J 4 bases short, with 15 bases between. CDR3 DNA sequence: TGTGCCAGCAGTGCCAGGCGTGACGGTCCAGATACGCAGTATTTT. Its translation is CASSARRDGPDTQYF.